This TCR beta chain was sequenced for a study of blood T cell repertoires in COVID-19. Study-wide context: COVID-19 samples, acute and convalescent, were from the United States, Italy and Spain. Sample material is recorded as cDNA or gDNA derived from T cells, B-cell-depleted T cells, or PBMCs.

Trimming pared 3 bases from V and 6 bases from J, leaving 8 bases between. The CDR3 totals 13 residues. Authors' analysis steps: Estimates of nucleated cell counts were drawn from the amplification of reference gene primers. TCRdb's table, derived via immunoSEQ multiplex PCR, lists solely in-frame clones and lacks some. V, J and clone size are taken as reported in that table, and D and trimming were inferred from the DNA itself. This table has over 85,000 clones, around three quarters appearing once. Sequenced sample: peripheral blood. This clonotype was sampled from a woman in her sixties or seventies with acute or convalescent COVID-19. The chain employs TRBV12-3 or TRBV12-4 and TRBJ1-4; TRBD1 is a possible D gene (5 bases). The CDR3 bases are TGTGCCAGCAGTTTCGGGGGGGATGAAAAACTGTTTTTT. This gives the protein CASSFGGDEKLFF.